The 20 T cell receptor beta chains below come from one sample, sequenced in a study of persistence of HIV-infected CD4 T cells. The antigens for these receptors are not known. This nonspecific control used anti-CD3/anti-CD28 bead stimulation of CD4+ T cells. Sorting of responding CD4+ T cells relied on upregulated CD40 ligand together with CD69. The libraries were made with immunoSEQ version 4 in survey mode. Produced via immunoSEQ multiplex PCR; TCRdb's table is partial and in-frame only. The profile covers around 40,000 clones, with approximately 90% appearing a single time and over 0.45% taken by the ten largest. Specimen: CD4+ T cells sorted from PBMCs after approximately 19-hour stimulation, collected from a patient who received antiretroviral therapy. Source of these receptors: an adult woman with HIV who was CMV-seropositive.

The CDR3 loop reads CASSEEAGTFGQPQHF. In DNA, the CDR3 is TGTGCCAGCAGTGAGGAGGCAGGAACCTTCGGTCAGCCCCAGCATTTT. This chain connects TRBV2 to TRBJ1-5; D gene ambiguous. Germline CDR1 reads SNHLY; CDR2 reads FYNNEI. The CDR3 is 16 residues long. The germline V and J ends were trimmed by 3 bases and 6 bases, with 18 bases remaining between them. Combining the CDR3 with reference TRBV2 and TRBJ1-5 gives the whole variable domain EPEVTQTPSHQVTQMGQEVILRCVPISNHLYFYWYRQILGQKVEFLVSFYNNEISEKSEIFDDQFSVERPDGSNFTLKIRSTKLEDSAMYFCASSEEAGTFGQPQHFGDGTRLSIL.

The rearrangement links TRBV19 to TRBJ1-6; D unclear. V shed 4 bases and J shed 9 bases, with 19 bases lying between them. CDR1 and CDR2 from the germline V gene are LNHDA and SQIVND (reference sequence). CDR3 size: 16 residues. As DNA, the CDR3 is TGTGCCAGTAGTACTACCGACAAAGGGATCCGTTCACCCCTCCACTTT. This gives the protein CASSTTDKGIRSPLHF.

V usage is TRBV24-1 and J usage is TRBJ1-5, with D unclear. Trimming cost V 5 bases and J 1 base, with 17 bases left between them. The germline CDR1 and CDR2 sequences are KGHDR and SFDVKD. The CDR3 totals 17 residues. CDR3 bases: TGTGCCACCAGTGGTTTAAATCCGGCGGGGAGCAATCAGCCCCAGCATTTT. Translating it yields CATSGLNPAGSNQPQHF.

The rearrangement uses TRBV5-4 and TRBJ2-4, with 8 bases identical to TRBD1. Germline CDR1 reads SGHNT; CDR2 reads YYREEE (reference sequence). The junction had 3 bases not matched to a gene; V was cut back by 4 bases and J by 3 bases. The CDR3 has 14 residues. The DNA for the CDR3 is TGTGCCAGCAGCCCGGGACAGGTCAAAAACATTCAGTACTTC. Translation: CASSPGQVKNIQYF.

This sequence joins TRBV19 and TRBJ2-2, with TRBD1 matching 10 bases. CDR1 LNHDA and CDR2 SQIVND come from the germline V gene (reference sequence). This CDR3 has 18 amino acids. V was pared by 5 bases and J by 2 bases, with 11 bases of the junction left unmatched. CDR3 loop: CASSPRTGGWGNTGELFF. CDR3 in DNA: TGTGCCAGTAGTCCCAGGACAGGGGGTTGGGGTAACACCGGGGAGCTGTTTTTT.

The CDR3 loop reads CSASQGANNEKLFF. CDR3 sequence (DNA): TGCAGTGCTAGTCAAGGGGCTAATAATGAAAAACTGTTTTTT. V usage is TRBV20-1 and J usage is TRBJ1-4, with D maybe TRBD1 (5 bases). V was shortened by 3 bases and J by 4 bases, with 12 bases between the two germline ends. Per the germline V gene, CDR1 is DFQATT and CDR2 is SNEGSKA (reference sequence). This CDR3 region has 14 residues.

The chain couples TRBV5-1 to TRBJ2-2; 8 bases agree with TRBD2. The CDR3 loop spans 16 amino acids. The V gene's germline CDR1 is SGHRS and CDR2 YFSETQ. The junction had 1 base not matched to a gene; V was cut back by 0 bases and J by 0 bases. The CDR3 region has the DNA TGCGCCAGCAGCTTGGCCGGGGGGGCGAACACCGGGGAGCTGTTTTTT. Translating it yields CASSLAGGANTGELFF.

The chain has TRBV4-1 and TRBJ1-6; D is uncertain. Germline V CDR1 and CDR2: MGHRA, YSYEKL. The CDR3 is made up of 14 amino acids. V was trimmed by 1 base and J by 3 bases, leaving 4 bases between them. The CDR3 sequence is CASSQADYNSPLHF. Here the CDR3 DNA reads TGCGCCAGCAGCCAAGCCGACTATAATTCACCCCTCCACTTT.

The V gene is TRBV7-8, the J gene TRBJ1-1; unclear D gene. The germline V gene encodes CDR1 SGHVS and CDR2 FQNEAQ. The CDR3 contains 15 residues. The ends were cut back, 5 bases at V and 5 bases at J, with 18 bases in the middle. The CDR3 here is CASSLVGSLGTEAFF. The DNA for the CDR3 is TGTGCCAGCAGCCTCGTAGGATCTTTGGGGACTGAAGCTTTCTTT.

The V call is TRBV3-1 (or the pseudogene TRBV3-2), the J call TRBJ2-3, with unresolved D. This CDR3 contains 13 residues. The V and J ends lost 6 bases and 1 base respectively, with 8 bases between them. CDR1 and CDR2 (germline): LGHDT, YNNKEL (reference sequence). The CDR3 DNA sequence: TGTGCCAGCAGTCGCAGGCGCACAGATACGCAGTATTTT. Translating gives CASSRRRTDTQYF.

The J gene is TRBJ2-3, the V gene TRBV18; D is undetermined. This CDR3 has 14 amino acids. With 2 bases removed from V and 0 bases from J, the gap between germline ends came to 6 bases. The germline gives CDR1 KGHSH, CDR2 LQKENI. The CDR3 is CASSPVGSTDTQYF. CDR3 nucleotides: TGTGCCAGCTCACCAGTAGGGAGCACAGATACGCAGTATTTT.

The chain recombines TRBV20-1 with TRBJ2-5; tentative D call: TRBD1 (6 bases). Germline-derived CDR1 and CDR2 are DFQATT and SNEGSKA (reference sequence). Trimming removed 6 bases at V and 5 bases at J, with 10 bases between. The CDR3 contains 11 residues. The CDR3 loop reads CSATRGETQYF. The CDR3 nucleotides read TGCAGTGCCACGAGGGGGGAGACCCAGTACTTC.

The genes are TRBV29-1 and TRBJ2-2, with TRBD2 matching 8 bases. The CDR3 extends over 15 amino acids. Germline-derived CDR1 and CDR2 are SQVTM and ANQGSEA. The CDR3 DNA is TGCAGTGCTCGGGAGGGCGGGGGAATCGCCGGGGAGCTGTTTTTT. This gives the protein CSAREGGGIAGELFF.

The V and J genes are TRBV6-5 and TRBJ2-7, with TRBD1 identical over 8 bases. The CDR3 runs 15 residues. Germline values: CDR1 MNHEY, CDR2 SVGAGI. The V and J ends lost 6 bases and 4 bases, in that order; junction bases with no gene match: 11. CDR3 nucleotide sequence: TGTGCCAGCAGGGGGGGTAGGACAGGGTTTTACGAGCAGTACTTC. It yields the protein CASRGGRTGFYEQYF.

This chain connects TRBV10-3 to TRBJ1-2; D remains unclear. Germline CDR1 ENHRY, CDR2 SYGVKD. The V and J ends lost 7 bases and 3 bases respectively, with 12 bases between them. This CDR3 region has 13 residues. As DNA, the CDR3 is TGTGCCATCAAGGGTGCCTCCGACTATGGCTACACCTTC. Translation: CAIKGASDYGYTF.

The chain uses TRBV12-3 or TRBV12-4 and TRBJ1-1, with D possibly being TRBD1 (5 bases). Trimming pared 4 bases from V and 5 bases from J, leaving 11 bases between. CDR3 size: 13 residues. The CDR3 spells CASSSGLGTEAFF. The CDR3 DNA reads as TGTGCCAGCAGTTCGGGGCTGGGGACTGAAGCTTTCTTT.

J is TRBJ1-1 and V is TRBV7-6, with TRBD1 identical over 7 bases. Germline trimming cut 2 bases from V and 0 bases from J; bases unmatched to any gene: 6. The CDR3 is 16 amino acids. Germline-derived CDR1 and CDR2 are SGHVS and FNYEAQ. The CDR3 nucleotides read TGTGCCAGCAGCTTATATAGCACAGGGGTGAACACTGAAGCTTTCTTT. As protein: CASSLYSTGVNTEAFF.

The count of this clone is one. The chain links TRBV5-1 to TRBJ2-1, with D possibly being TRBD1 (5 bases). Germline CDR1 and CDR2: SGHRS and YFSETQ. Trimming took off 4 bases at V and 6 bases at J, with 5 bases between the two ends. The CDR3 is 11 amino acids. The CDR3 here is CASSRGNEQFF. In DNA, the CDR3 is TGCGCCAGCAGCAGGGGCAATGAGCAGTTCTTC.

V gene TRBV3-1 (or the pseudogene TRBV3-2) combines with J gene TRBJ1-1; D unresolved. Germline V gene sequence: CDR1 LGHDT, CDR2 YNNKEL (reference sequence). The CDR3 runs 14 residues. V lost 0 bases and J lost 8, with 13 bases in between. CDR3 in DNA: TGTGCCAGCAGCCAAGACCGGGGTTTGGGGGAAGCTTTCTTT. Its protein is CASSQDRGLGEAFF.

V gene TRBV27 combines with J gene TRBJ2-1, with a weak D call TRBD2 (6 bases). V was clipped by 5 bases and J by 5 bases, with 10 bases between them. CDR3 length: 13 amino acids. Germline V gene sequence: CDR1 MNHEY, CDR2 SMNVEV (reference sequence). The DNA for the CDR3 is TGTGCCAGCAGTCCGGACTATCACAATGAGCAGTTCTTC. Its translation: CASSPDYHNEQFF.